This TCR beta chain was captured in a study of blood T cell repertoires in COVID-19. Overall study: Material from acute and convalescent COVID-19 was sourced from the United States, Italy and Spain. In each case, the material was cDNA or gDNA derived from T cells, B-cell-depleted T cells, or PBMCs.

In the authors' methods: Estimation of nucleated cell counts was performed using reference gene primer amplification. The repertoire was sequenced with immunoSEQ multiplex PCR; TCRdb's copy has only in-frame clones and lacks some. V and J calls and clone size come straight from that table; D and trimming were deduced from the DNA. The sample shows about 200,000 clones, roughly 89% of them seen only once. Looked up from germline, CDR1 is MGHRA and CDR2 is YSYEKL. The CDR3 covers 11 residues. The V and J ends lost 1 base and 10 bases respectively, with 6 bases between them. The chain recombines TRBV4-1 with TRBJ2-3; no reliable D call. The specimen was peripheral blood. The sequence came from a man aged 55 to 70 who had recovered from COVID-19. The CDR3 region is CASSQGLPQYF. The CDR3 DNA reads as TGCGCCAGCAGCCAAGGACTGCCGCAGTATTTT.